This T cell receptor (beta chain) is from a study of blood T cell repertoires in COVID-19. On the study more broadly: Acute and convalescent COVID-19 specimens originated in the United States, Italy and Spain. From T cells, B-cell-depleted T cells, or PBMCs came the material, which was cDNA or gDNA.

V was trimmed by 2 bases and J by 5 bases, leaving 13 bases between them. The CDR3 has 15 residues. Per the germline V gene, CDR1 is ENHRY and CDR2 is SYGVKD. In the source study's methods: How many nucleated cells were present was estimated from reference gene primer amplification. TCRdb's copy holds only in-frame clones and misses some; the assay was immunoSEQ multiplex PCR. V, J and clone size reflect that table, while D and trimming were determined from the DNA. The sample lists more than 150,000 clones, 80% to 85% occurring once. The chain recombines TRBV10-3 with TRBJ1-5; no definite D call. The sample comprised peripheral blood. The source of this sequence is a young man with active or convalescent COVID-19. The CDR3 region is CAISERAAADQPQHF. CDR3 coding DNA: TGTGCCATCAGTGAGCGCGCCGCAGCGGATCAGCCCCAGCATTTT.